The 14 T cell receptor beta chains presented below share a single source sample, sequenced in a study of T cell changes during pregnancy in multiple sclerosis. Sequencing used immunoSEQ multiplex PCR; TCRdb keeps in-frame clones, though not all of them. The sample lists 61,000 or so clones; roughly 95% were seen once. The specimen was CD4+ T cells from peripheral blood mononuclear cells, collected before pregnancy. The receptors come from a female donor with multiple sclerosis, enrolled in a pregnancy study.

This clone was seen once. The V gene is TRBV6-1, the J gene TRBJ2-1; the D gene is possibly TRBD1 (5 bases). The ends were cut back, 0 bases at V and 5 bases at J, with 5 bases in the middle. Germline V gene lookup returns CDR1 MNHNS and CDR2 SASEGT. The CDR3 is 13 residues long. The CDR3 coding sequence is TGTGCCAGCAGTGAAGCCAGGGACAATGAGCAGTTCTTC. Translating gives CASSEARDNEQFF.

The chain employs TRBV14 and TRBJ2-7, with TRBD1 identical over 9 bases. The CDR3 is 16 residues long. Germline assignment: CDR1 SGHDN and CDR2 FVKESK. The ends lost 3 bases at V and 5 bases at J; junction bases unmatched: 11. The CDR3 is CASSQRAGTGHNEQYF. Written as DNA, the CDR3 is TGTGCCAGCAGCCAGAGAGCCGGGACAGGGCATAACGAGCAGTACTTC.

The V and J genes are TRBV5-1 and TRBJ2-7; 7 nucleotides line up with TRBD1. The J segment lost 3 bases and the V segment lost 4 bases, leaving 4 bases of the junction unmatched. Germline loops: CDR1 SGHRS, CDR2 YFSETQ. This CDR3 spans 13 amino acids. CDR3 protein: CASSVDRNYEQYF. DNA for the CDR3: TGCGCCAGCAGCGTGGACAGGAACTACGAGCAGTACTTC.

The chain joins TRBV30 to TRBJ1-5; D gene ambiguous. CDR1 and CDR2 (germline): GTSNPN, SVGIG (reference sequence). V gave up 1 base and J gave up 0 bases, with 13 bases separating them. This CDR3 region has 16 residues. The CDR3 reads CAWSDKDYYSNQPQHF. DNA of the CDR3: TGTGCCTGGAGTGACAAGGACTATTATAGCAATCAGCCCCAGCATTTT.

The rearrangement joins TRBV5-6 to TRBJ1-4; the match to TRBD1 covers 7 bases. With V trimmed by 4 bases and J by 7 bases, 4 bases remained unmatched. The CDR3 runs 13 residues. Germline V gene data show CDR1 as SGHDT and CDR2 as YYEEEE. The CDR3 sequence: CASSRGRGEKLFF. The CDR3 region has the DNA TGTGCCAGCAGCAGGGGGCGCGGTGAAAAACTGTTTTTT.

V is TRBV7-2 and J is TRBJ2-5; 12 bases fit TRBD1. Unmatched junction bases numbered 5, after V lost 5 bases and J lost 1 base. Germline values: CDR1 SGHTA, CDR2 FQGNSA. The CDR3 is 16 residues long. The CDR3 loop is CASSRRDRGPQETQYF. The CDR3 DNA follows: TGTGCCAGCAGCCGCCGGGACAGGGGGCCCCAAGAGACCCAGTACTTC.

The chain carries TRBV2 and TRBJ1-2; weak D call: TRBD1 (6 bases). The CDR3 covers 15 residues. The germline V gene has CDR1 SNHLY and CDR2 FYNNEI. The germline V and J ends were trimmed by 6 bases and 7 bases, with 21 bases remaining between them. CDR3 coding DNA: TGTGCCAGCAGCTCCCCAACCGGGACATTAAGTGGCTACACCTTC. It yields the protein CASSSPTGTLSGYTF.

The J gene is TRBJ1-1, the V gene TRBV2; D is unclear. Per germline, CDR1 SNHLY and CDR2 FYNNEI. V was trimmed by 8 bases and J by 11 bases, leaving 24 bases between them. This CDR3 has 14 amino acids. The CDR3 DNA sequence: TGTGCCAGCGGAGTCCAGACGAGGCCTATTGTCGCTTTCTTT. Encoded protein: CASGVQTRPIVAFF.

The CDR3 DNA reads as TGTGCCAGCAGTCCTAGCGGTTACTACAATGAGCAGTTCTTC. The encoded protein is CASSPSGYYNEQFF. The chain has TRBV11-2 and TRBJ2-1; 7 bases fit TRBD2. Germline V gives CDR1 SGHAT, CDR2 FQNNGV. V was clipped by 6 bases and J by 3 bases; unmatched bases: 5. This CDR3 contains 14 residues.

V and J are TRBV20-1 and TRBJ1-1; 7 positions agree with TRBD1. This CDR3 is 11 amino acids long. Germline V CDR1 and CDR2: DFQATT, SNEGSKA (reference sequence). V was pared by 3 bases and J by 6 bases, with 1 base of the junction left unmatched. CDR3 nucleotide sequence: TGCAGTGCTAGTGGACAGGCTGAAGCTTTCTTT. This codes for CSASGQAEAFF.

The gene calls are TRBV7-2 and TRBJ2-3; 8 bases line up with TRBD2. The CDR3 is 15 residues long. Germline loops: CDR1 SGHTA, CDR2 FQGNSA. Trimming took 4 bases from V and 2 from J; bases not matched to a gene: 5. CDR3 loop: CASSWSGSNTDTQYF. CDR3 DNA sequence: TGTGCCAGCAGCTGGAGCGGGAGTAACACAGATACGCAGTATTTT.

This chain joins TRBV4-1 and TRBJ2-3; TRBD2 is a possible D gene (5 bases). The V end was cut by 0 bases, the J end by 6 bases, with 19 bases between. The germline CDR1 and CDR2 sequences are MGHRA and YSYEKL. This CDR3 is built from 17 residues. The CDR3 DNA sequence: TGCGCCAGCAGCCAAGATCCCCCAGCGGCACTCAAGGATACGCAGTATTTT. It encodes CASSQDPPAALKDTQYF.

CDR3 residues: CASSLAGRLAGGGEQFF. In nucleotides, the CDR3 is TGTGCCAGCAGCTTGGCCGGAAGACTAGCGGGAGGAGGAGAGCAGTTCTTC. The genes are TRBV5-4 and TRBJ2-1, with 13 bases aligning to TRBD2. V was pared by 0 bases and J by 10 bases, with 10 bases of the junction left unmatched. The CDR3 has 17 amino acids. The germline CDR1 and CDR2 sequences are SGHNT and YYREEE (reference sequence).

The table lists this clone with a count of one. The V and J genes are TRBV6-5 and TRBJ1-2; 7 bases map to TRBD1. There are 14 residues in the CDR3. Germline trimming cut 6 bases from V and 4 bases from J; bases unmatched to any gene: 8. In germline, CDR1 is MNHEY, CDR2 SVGAGI. The CDR3 reads CASRSGQWLYGYTF. The CDR3 DNA reads as TGTGCCAGCAGATCGGGACAGTGGCTCTATGGCTACACCTTC.